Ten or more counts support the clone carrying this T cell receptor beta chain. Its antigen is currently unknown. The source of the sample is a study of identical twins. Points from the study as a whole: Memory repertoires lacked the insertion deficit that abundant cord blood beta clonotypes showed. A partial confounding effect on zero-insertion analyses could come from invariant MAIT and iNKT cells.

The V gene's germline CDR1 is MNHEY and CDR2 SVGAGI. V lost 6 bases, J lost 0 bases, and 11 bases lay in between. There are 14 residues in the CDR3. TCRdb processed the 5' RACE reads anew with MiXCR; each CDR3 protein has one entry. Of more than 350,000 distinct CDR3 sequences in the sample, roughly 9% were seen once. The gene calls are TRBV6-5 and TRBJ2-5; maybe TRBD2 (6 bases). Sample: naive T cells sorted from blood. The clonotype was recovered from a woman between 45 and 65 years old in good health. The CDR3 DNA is TGTGCCAGCAGGGACCGGGACTACCAAGAGACCCAGTACTTC. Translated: CASRDRDYQETQYF.